These 5 T cell receptor beta chains originate from one sample sequenced in a study of T cells after yellow fever vaccination. TCRdb reprocessed the 5' RACE reads via MiXCR and lists one record per CDR3 protein. The sample shows 200,000 to 250,000 distinct CDR3 sequences, approximately 3.2% of them seen only once. The starting material was CD4+ T cells sorted from PBMCs, obtained 10 days after the yellow fever booster vaccination. These receptors were collected from a man aged 18 to 29 who received the YFV17D yellow fever vaccine.

This clonotype has at least ten counts. The genes are TRBV7-8 and TRBJ1-4, with unresolved D. Trimming cost V 5 bases and J 4 bases, with 17 bases left between them. The CDR3 length is 16 residues. From germline, CDR1 is SGHVS and CDR2 FQNEAQ. The CDR3 region is CASSPTRQEINEKLFF. In nucleotides, the CDR3 is TGTGCCAGCAGCCCCACTAGGCAGGAGATTAATGAAAAACTGTTTTTT.

This chain connects TRBV18 to TRBJ1-3; D call uncertain. This CDR3 has 16 residues. Germline CDR1 reads KGHSH; CDR2 reads LQKENI. V lost 3 bases and J 0 bases, leaving 12 bases between the germline ends. The CDR3 DNA reads TGTGCCAGCTCACCTCGGCTCACCCGCTCTGGAAACACCATATATTTT. Translation gives CASSPRLTRSGNTIYF.

The chain couples TRBV25-1 to TRBJ2-7; D not resolved. Germline assignment: CDR1 MGHDK and CDR2 SYGVNS. The germline V and J ends were trimmed by 8 bases and 0 bases, with 17 bases remaining between them. The CDR3 totals 15 residues. The CDR3 region has the DNA TGTGCCAGCGGCCGATCTTTGGCGAGCTCCTACGAGCAGTACTTC. Its translation is CASGRSLASSYEQYF.

This clonotype was detected only a few times. The J gene is TRBJ2-1, the V gene TRBV5-1; 8 bases fit TRBD1. Unmatched junction bases numbered 16, after V lost 4 bases and J lost 4 bases. This CDR3 contains 18 residues. Germline V lookup: CDR1 SGHRS, CDR2 YFSETQ. DNA of the CDR3: TGCGCCAGCAGCCCTGGATGGACAGGGAGTATGTCGTACAATGAGCAGTTCTTC. As protein: CASSPGWTGSMSYNEQFF.

This clonotype appeared many times. The genes are TRBV4-1 and TRBJ2-1; no firm D call. The CDR3 covers 15 residues. Trimming pared 3 bases from V and 2 bases from J, leaving 11 bases between. CDR1 is MGHRA, CDR2 YSYEKL, per germline. CDR3 protein: CASSQSSYTYNEQFF. DNA for the CDR3: TGCGCCAGCAGCCAGAGTTCTTATACCTACAATGAGCAGTTCTTC.